Listed here is a single T cell receptor (beta chain). Its target is not known. The PCR employed 60 Vbeta primers together with 13 Jbeta primers. Sequencing was performed with immunoSEQ multiplex PCR; in TCRdb, only in-frame clones are kept and a portion is missing. The specimen's table records around 35,000 clones. Likely unrecorded immune exposures existed in these nominally healthy donors. The data belong to a study of cytomegalovirus exposure and HLA in healthy donors. Overall study results and limits: The likely explanation for a cluster of highly shared sequence variants was sequencing artifact. Later analysis indicated greater clonal expansion among HLA-associated TCR beta chains than among equally common other chains. Evidence from a later analysis indicated that most CMV-associated TCR beta chains looked HLA-restricted.

The ends lost 6 bases at V and 0 bases at J; junction bases unmatched: 10. Germline V gene data show CDR1 as MDHEN and CDR2 as SYDVKM. CDR3 length: 18 amino acids. The material sequenced was PBMCs. This clonotype was sampled from a woman in her forties in good health and CMV-seropositive. The chain joins TRBV28 to TRBJ2-6; TRBD1 agrees at 8 bases. CDR3 sequence: CASRSQGQDYSGANVLTF. Written as DNA, the CDR3 is TGTGCCAGCAGATCGCAGGGACAGGATTACTCTGGGGCCAACGTCCTGACTTTC. Combining the CDR3 with reference TRBV28 and TRBJ2-6 gives the whole variable domain DVKVTQSSRYLVKRTGEKVFLECVQDMDHENMFWYRQDPGLGLRLIYFSYDVKMKEKGDIPEGYSVSREKKERFSLILESASTNQTSMYLCASRSQGQDYSGANVLTFGAGSRLTVL.